The rows below give T cell receptor beta chains drawn from one sample of a study of response to subunit inactivated influenza vaccine. TCRdb itself ran the RT-PCR reads through MiXCR, one entry per CDR3 protein. The sample has about 780,000 distinct CDR3 sequences; 18% are singletons. The material sequenced was PBMCs from blood, taken about 5 days after vaccination. These receptors were obtained from a man aged 50 to 60 who received an inactivated influenza vaccine. CDR3s include the opening cysteine and the closing phenylalanine or tryptophan. The D gene is left open where the match is weak. Rows may omit the clone size; those that give it use once, few, many or a size class.

j_call,clone_size,v_call,d_call,cdr3_nt,cdr3_aa
TRBJ2-1,few,TRBV7-9,NA,TGTGCCAGCAGTGGTAGAGTAGACAATGAGCAGTTCTTC,CASSGRVDNEQFF
TRBJ2-1,many,TRBV29-1,NA,TGCAGCGTACAACCCCTTCGCGGGGATGAGCAGTTCTTC,CSVQPLRGDEQFF
TRBJ2-3,few,TRBV15,NA,TGTGCCACCAGCAGACAAACTAGGAACACGCAGTATTTT,CATSRQTRNTQYF
TRBJ2-1,NA,TRBV5-6,NA,TGTGCCAGCAGGGGGACAGATCTGGCTAACGGGGGGAATGAGCAGTTCTTC,CASRGTDLANGGNEQFF
TRBJ2-1,NA,TRBV7-9,TRBD2,TGTGCCAGCAGCTCGGGACTAGTTGGTTACAATGAGCAGTTCTTC,CASSSGLVGYNEQFF
TRBJ2-1,many,TRBV5-1,NA,TGCGCCAGCACCCTGGGGGATTCCTACAATGAGCAGTTCTTC,CASTLGDSYNEQFF
TRBJ2-3,medium-sized,TRBV20-1,TRBD2,TGCAGTGCTACGGGACTAGCGAAGAGCACAGATACGCAGTATTTT,CSATGLAKSTDTQYF
TRBJ1-5,NA,TRBV6-1,TRBD1,TGTGCCAGCAGAGGACAGGGAAGGAGAGATCAGCCCCAGCATTTT,CASRGQGRRDQPQHF
TRBJ2-7,NA,TRBV6-1,NA,TGTGCCAGCCAGAGTTCCAACTACGAGCAGTACTTC,CASQSSNYEQYF
TRBJ2-7,NA,TRBV3-1,NA,TGTGCCAGCAGCTCCGAGGGCAGACCTTACGAGCAGTACTTC,CASSSEGRPYEQYF
TRBJ1-4,NA,TRBV12-3/TRBV12-4,NA,TGTGCCAGCAGAACCAACGGACCGGGGGGCGAAAAACTGTTTTTT,CASRTNGPGGEKLFF
TRBJ1-1,NA,TRBV12-3/TRBV12-4,TRBD1,TGTGCCAGCAGTATCGGAGGGCAGGGGGCGAGGACTGAAGCTTTCTTT,CASSIGGQGARTEAFF
TRBJ2-1,NA,TRBV12-3/TRBV12-4,TRBD2,TGTGCCAGCAGTCCGGGACTAGCGGGAGAAATCAAGCAGTTCTTC,CASSPGLAGEIKQFF
TRBJ2-3,NA,TRBV9,NA,TGTGCCAGCAGCCCCTGGGGTAGCGACAGCACAGATACGCAGTATTTT,CASSPWGSDSTDTQYF
TRBJ2-3,NA,TRBV7-8,NA,TGTGCCAGCAGCAGAGACCGGGGGGCAACAGATACGCAGTATTTT,CASSRDRGATDTQYF
TRBJ2-1,NA,TRBV7-9,NA,TGTGCCAGCAGCTTCATGCGGTTAGGTAATGAGCAGTTCTTC,CASSFMRLGNEQFF
TRBJ2-1,NA,TRBV7-2,NA,TGTGCCAGCAGCTTAGCGTTGGCGACCAATGAGCAGTTCTTC,CASSLALATNEQFF
TRBJ1-2,NA,TRBV20-1,NA,TGCAGTGCTCCTGTGGGCGGCGGCTACACCTTC,CSAPVGGGYTF
TRBJ2-7,NA,TRBV3-1,NA,TGTGCCAGCAGCCAACCGCAGGGGCGGTCGTACGAGCAGTACTTC,CASSQPQGRSYEQYF
TRBJ2-1,few,TRBV12-3/TRBV12-4,NA,TGTGCCAGCAGTCCACCCACCGGGACTGTCTCCTACAATGAGCAGTTCTTC,CASSPPTGTVSYNEQFF
TRBJ2-7,NA,TRBV11-2,TRBD2,TGTGCCAGCAGCTTACCCTGGGGATCGCTAGCGGGAGTAGACGAGCAGTACTTC,CASSLPWGSLAGVDEQYF
TRBJ2-5,many,TRBV20-1,TRBD2,TGCAGTGCTAGGATAAGCGGGAACAAGCAAGAGACCCAGTACTTC,CSARISGNKQETQYF
TRBJ2-1,NA,TRBV4-2,NA,TGTGCCAGCAGCCCGCTCAGCGGGCAGGACAATGAGCAGTTCTTC,CASSPLSGQDNEQFF
TRBJ2-1,few,TRBV7-6,TRBD1,TGTGCCAGCAGCCCCCAGGACAGGAACAATGAGCAGTTCTTC,CASSPQDRNNEQFF
TRBJ2-7,NA,TRBV29-1,NA,TGCAGCGTTCTAATGGGTCCCTTCGGTGGGCAGTACTTC,CSVLMGPFGGQYF
TRBJ2-7,NA,TRBV10-3,NA,TGTGCCATCGGGGTGGGGACCACCTACGAGCAGTACTTC,CAIGVGTTYEQYF
TRBJ2-3,few,TRBV29-1,NA,TGCAGCTTCACACGGGATACGCAGTATTTT,CSFTRDTQYF
TRBJ1-6,many,TRBV28,NA,TGTGCCAGCAGTTCCCCATCGGGAGGGGGACGGAATTCACCCCTCCACTTT,CASSSPSGGGRNSPLHF
TRBJ1-2,few,TRBV10-1,TRBD1,TGCGCCAGCAGTGGGGACAGAGGGTCCTATGGCTACACCTTC,CASSGDRGSYGYTF
TRBJ2-1,NA,TRBV7-9,NA,TGTGCCAGCAGCTTCCATGGAGCTGAGCAGTTCTTC,CASSFHGAEQFF
TRBJ1-1,NA,TRBV18,NA,TGTGCCAGCTCACCACTCGGCGGCCCGAACACTGAAGCTTTCTTT,CASSPLGGPNTEAFF
TRBJ2-5,once,TRBV4-2,NA,TGTGCCAGCAGCCAAGTCTTGGGGGTCCAAGAGACCCAGTACTTC,CASSQVLGVQETQYF
TRBJ2-2,NA,TRBV12-3/TRBV12-4,TRBD2,TGTGCCAGCAGTCTGACTAGCGGGGCAACCACCGGGGAGCTGTTTTTT,CASSLTSGATTGELFF
TRBJ2-1,many,TRBV6-4,TRBD2,TGTGCCAGCAGCCCTGGACTAGCGGGCCATACCGGACTTAATGAGCAGTTCTTC,CASSPGLAGHTGLNEQFF
TRBJ2-7,few,TRBV28,NA,TGTGCCAGCACCGCCACCGGTCCCGAGCAGTACTTC,CASTATGPEQYF
TRBJ2-7,few,TRBV4-2,TRBD2,TGTGCCAGCAGCCAAGTCGGGACTAGCGGGTCCTACGAGCAGTACTTC,CASSQVGTSGSYEQYF
TRBJ1-6,few,TRBV7-6,NA,TGTGCCAGCAGCTTAGGGGGACGGTATAATTCACCCCTCCACTTT,CASSLGGRYNSPLHF
TRBJ2-7,NA,TRBV4-3,TRBD1,TGCGCCAGCAGCGGTTGGACAGGGAACAACGAGCAGTACTTC,CASSGWTGNNEQYF
TRBJ2-3,NA,TRBV28,TRBD1,TGTGCCAGCAGTTCAGGGGGCGCGGGCACAGATACGCAGTATTTT,CASSSGGAGTDTQYF
TRBJ2-5,NA,TRBV28,TRBD1,TGTGCCAGCAGTTTATACGGGACAGGCCAAGAGACCCAGTACTTC,CASSLYGTGQETQYF
TRBJ1-1,NA,TRBV5-6,TRBD1,TGTGCCACCTTACAGGGGAGCAGCACTGAAGCTTTCTTT,CATLQGSSTEAFF
TRBJ1-1,few,TRBV7-2,NA,TGTGCCAGCAGCTTAACTCACCACAACACTGAAGCTTTCTTT,CASSLTHHNTEAFF
TRBJ2-7,many,TRBV6-5,NA,TGTGCCAGCAGTTATCGTGGAGGGTACGAGCAGTACTTC,CASSYRGGYEQYF
TRBJ2-7,few,TRBV20-1,NA,TGCAGTGCGAGAGCTTGGAACCCCTACGAGCAGTACTTC,CSARAWNPYEQYF
TRBJ1-5,many,TRBV20-1,TRBD1,TGCAGTGCTAGAGTTGGGACAGGGCTTCAGCCCCAGCATTTT,CSARVGTGLQPQHF